This T cell receptor (beta chain) comes out of a study of OX40 agonist ivuxolimab in advanced cancers. Whole-study results and caveats: Expanded peripheral T cells had an undetermined antigen specificity.

Per the germline V gene, CDR1 is SGHAT and CDR2 is FQNNGV. The V end was cut by 5 bases, the J end by 8 bases, with 15 bases between. This CDR3 region has 14 residues. The repertoire was sequenced with immunoSEQ multiplex PCR; TCRdb's copy has only in-frame clones and lacks some. This repertoire shows 65,000 to 100,000 clones, around 90% found once; its top ten account for approximately 7%. As to this clone: Its antigen is not known.

Autoimmune disease history or systemic immunosuppression excluded patients. This sequence joins TRBV11-2 and TRBJ1-4; D remains unclear. The sequence was collected from an adult with an advanced solid tumor such as melanoma, head and neck, liver or kidney cancer. This sample comprised CD4+ or CD8+ T cells sorted from blood, obtained in a trial of the OX40 agonist ivuxolimab. The CDR3: CASSSTRKGEKLFF. CDR3 nucleotides: TGTGCCAGCAGCAGTACCCGGAAAGGGGAAAAACTGTTTTTT.